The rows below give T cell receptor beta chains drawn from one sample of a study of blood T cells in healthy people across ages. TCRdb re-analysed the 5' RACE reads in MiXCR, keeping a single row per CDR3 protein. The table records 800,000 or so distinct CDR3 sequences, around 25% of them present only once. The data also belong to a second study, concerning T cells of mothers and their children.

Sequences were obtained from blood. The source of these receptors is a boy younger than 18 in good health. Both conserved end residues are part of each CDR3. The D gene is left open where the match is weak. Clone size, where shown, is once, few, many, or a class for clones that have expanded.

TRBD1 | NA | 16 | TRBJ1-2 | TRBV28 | TGTGCCAGCAGTTGGACAGGGGTAAGATCCTTCTATGGCTACACCTTC | CASSWTGVRSFYGYTF
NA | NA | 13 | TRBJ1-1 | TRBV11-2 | TGTGCCTCCAACTTAGATTCCGGGACTGAAGCTTTCTTT | CASNLDSGTEAFF
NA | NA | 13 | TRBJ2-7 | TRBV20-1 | TGCAGTGCTGACCCACCAGAAGCCTACGAGCAGTACTTC | CSADPPEAYEQYF
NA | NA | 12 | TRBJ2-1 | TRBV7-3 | TGTGCCAGTAGTCACATCTACAATGAGCAGTTCTTC | CASSHIYNEQFF
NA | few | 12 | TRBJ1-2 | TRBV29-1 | TGCAGCGTTATGGGGGGATTTTATGGCTACACCTTC | CSVMGGFYGYTF
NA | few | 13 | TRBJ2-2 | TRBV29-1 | TGCAGCGTTGAGGCAGGGGGGACCGGGGAGCTGTTTTTT | CSVEAGGTGELFF
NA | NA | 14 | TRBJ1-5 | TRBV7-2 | TGTGCCAGCAGTAAGGGACTGACTAATCAGCCCCAGCATTTT | CASSKGLTNQPQHF
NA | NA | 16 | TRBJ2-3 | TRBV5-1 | TGCGCCAGCAGCCCCCCCGGGACATCTCCTCCAGATACGCAGTATTTT | CASSPPGTSPPDTQYF
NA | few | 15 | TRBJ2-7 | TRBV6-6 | TGTGCCAGCAGTTCTAGGGACGTGGGAGTCTACGAGCAGCACTTC | CASSSRDVGVYEQHF
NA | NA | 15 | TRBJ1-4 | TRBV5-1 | TGCGCCAGCAGCTTGGGACAGAATCTAGGTGAAAAACTGTTTTTT | CASSLGQNLGEKLFF
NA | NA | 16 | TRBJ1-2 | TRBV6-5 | TGTGCCAGCAGTCGATCTACAGGGCTCGCGGCCTATGGCTACACCTTC | CASSRSTGLAAYGYTF
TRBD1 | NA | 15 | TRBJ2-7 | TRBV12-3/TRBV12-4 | TGTGCCAGCAGTCCCACGGGACAGGAAACCTACGAGCAGTACTTC | CASSPTGQETYEQYF